Reported below is one T cell receptor beta chain. Its antigen remains unidentified. No base qualities exist here, and no much larger clone lies one base off it. This sample was taken from a study of cytomegalovirus exposure and HLA in healthy donors (dated 2017 in TCRdb). Concerning the study at large: According to a later analysis, the roughly 120 validation repertoires were produced on the same platform as the 666 repertoires of the first cohort. A separate validation cohort of 100 to 150 different subjects was used in addition to the 666-subject first cohort. The study aimed to test whether signatures of past pathogen exposure could be identified by cataloging public T cell receptors. High-throughput TCR immunosequencing, statistical association of individual TCRs with disease status, and machine learning were combined to predict cytomegalovirus infection status. Results and caveats for the whole study, not just this receptor: In vitro tests confirmed that a few of the cytomegalovirus-associated TCR beta chains recognize cytomegalovirus antigens. The classifier was reported to diagnose cytomegalovirus status with high specificity and sensitivity in both the original and validation cohorts. The authors suggested that the approach could potentially be extended to other disease states and immunological phenotypes. Most TCR sequences were observed very rarely across donors, whereas some public TCRs were present in many individuals. A later analysis found that TCRs clustered in the first cohort also tended to co-occur in the roughly 120 validation repertoires, with 94% of cluster scores above 0. The study listed 164 TCR beta chains as associated with cytomegalovirus. All 120 or so repertoires were used to score co-occurrence in the validation cohort in a later analysis, because that analysis had no HLA typing for the cohort.

V is pared back by 0 bases and J by 4 bases, with 4 bases lying between the germline termini. From its cysteine to its phenylalanine, the CDR3 spans 13 amino acids. CDR3 DNA only is kept here, 39 bases in frame from base 1. From a lookup of the germline V gene, CDR1 and CDR2 are SGHNT and YENEEA. Donors formed part of the validation cohort, which comprised about 130 subjects and was distinct from the first cohort of several hundred subjects. The library came from the immunoSEQ multiplex PCR assay. For the original study's pipeline: A statistical classification framework was built to diagnose cytomegalovirus status from the catalog of TCR beta chain sequences. TCRdb retrieved this table from immuneACCESS and kept in-frame rearrangements only. Not all clones are present; in checked studies, unresolved V genes account for under half, and no reason is known for the remainder. V, J and clone size derive from that table, while D and trimming were established from the DNA sequence. This sample comprises approximately 160,000 clones, roughly 91% of them detected only once. In total, the top ten clones hold about 3.5% of the sample.

The sequence derives from a woman under 30 in good health and CMV-seropositive. This receptor chain uses TRBV11-3 and TRBJ2-1, with the D gene too uncertain to name. The sample was PBMCs. The CDR3 loop reads CASSLEQYNEQFF. The nucleotides are TGTGCCAGCAGCTTAGAACAGTACAATGAGCAGTTCTTC.